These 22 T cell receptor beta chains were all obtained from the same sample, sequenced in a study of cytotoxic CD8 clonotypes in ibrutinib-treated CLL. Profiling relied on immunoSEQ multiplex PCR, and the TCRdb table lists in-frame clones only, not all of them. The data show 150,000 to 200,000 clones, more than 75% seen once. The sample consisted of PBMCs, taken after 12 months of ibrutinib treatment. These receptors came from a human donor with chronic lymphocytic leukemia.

CDR3 nucleotide sequence: TGTGCCAGCAGCCAGGAGACTAGCGGGACATACACCGGGGAGCTGTTTTTT. It is translated as CASSQETSGTYTGELFF. This chain joins TRBV4-2 and TRBJ2-2; 11 bases match TRBD2. CDR3 length: 17 residues. CDR1 and CDR2 from the germline V gene are LGHNA and YNFKEQ. V was clipped by 3 bases and J by 3 bases; unmatched bases: 6.

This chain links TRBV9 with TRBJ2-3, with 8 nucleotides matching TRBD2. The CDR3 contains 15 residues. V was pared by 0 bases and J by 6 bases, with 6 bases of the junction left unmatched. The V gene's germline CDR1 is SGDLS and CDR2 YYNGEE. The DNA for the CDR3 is TGTGCCAGCAGCGTAGCCGGGACTAGATGGGATACGCAGTATTTT. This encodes CASSVAGTRWDTQYF.

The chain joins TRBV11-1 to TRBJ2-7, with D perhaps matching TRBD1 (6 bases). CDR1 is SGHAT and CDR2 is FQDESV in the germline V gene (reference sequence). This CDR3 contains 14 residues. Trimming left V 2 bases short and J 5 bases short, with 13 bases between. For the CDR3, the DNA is TGTGCCAGCAGCTTAAGAAGGGGGTCTAACGAGCAGTACTTC. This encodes CASSLRRGSNEQYF.

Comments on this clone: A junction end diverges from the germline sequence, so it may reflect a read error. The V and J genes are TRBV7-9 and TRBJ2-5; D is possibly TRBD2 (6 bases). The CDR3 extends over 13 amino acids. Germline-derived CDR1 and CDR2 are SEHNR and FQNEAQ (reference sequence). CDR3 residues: CVSSLAVQETQYF. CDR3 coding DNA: TGTGTCAGCAGCTTAGCGGTTCAAGAGACCCAGTACTTC.

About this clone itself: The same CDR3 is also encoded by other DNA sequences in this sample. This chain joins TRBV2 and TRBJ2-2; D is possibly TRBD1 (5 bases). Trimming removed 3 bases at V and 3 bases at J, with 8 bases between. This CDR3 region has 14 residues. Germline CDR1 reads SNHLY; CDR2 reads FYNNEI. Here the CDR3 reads CASSEGRDTGELFF. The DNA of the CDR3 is TGTGCCAGCAGTGAGGGCAGGGACACCGGGGAGCTGTTTTTT.

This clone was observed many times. CDR3 bases: TGTGCCAGCAGTGACTCGAGGAGAGCGGGCGATGAGCAGTTCTTC. It yields the protein CASSDSRRAGDEQFF. The chain joins TRBV6-4 to TRBJ2-1; TRBD2 is a possible D gene (6 bases). The V end was cut by 0 bases, the J end by 8 bases, with 14 bases between. The CDR3 runs to 15 residues. Germline V gene data show CDR1 as MRHNA and CDR2 as SNTAGT.

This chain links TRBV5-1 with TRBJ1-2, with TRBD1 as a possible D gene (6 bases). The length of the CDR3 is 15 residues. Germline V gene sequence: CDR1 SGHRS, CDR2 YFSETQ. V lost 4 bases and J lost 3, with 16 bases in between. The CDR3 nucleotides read TGCGCCAGCAGCCCGTCCCTTAACAGGGACTATGGCTACACCTTC. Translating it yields CASSPSLNRDYGYTF.

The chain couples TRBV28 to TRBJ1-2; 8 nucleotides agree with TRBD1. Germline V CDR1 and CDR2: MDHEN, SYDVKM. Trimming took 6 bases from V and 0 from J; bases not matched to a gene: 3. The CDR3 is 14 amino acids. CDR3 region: CASRGDRPNYGYTF. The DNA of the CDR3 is TGTGCCAGCAGAGGGGACAGGCCTAACTATGGCTACACCTTC.

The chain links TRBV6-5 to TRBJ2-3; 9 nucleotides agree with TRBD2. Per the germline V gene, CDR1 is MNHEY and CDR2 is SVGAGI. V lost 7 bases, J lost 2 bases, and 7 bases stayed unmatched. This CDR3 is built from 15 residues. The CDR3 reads CASKRLAGTTDTQYF. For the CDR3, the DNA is TGTGCCAGCAAACGGCTAGCGGGGACCACAGATACGCAGTATTTT.

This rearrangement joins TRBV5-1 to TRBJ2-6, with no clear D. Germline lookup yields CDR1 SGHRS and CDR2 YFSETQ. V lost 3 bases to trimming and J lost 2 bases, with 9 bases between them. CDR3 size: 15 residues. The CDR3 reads CASSYGPAGANVLTF. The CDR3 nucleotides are TGCGCCAGCAGCTACGGACCGGCTGGGGCCAACGTCCTGACTTTC.

The CDR3 is CASNPGTVSYEQYF. The CDR3 bases are TGTGCCAGCAACCCCGGGACGGTCTCCTACGAGCAGTACTTC. The rearrangement joins TRBV11-2 to TRBJ2-7; D is tentatively TRBD1 or TRBD2 (5 bases each). This CDR3 has 14 amino acids. CDR1 SGHAT and CDR2 FQNNGV come from the germline V gene. Trimming shortened V by 7 bases and J by 0 bases, and 13 bases separated the two germline ends.

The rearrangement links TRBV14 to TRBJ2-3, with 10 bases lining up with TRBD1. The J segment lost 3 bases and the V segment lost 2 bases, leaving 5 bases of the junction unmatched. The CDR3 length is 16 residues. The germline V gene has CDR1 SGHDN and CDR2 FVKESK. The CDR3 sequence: CASSQTRDRGTDTQYF. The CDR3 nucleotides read TGTGCCAGCAGCCAAACCCGGGACAGGGGAACAGATACGCAGTATTTT.

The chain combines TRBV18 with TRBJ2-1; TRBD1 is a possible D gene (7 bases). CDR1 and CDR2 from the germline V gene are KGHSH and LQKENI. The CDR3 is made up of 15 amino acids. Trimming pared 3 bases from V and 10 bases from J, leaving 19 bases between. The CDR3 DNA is TGTGCCAGCTCACCCCAGGGGCGACAGGGAGGAGAGCAGTTCTTC. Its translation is CASSPQGRQGGEQFF.

CDR3: CASSKTPGRYYEQYF. The CDR3 nucleotides are TGTGCCAGCAGCAAAACCCCGGGACGGTACTACGAGCAGTACTTC. The rearrangement uses TRBV21-1 and TRBJ2-7. TRBV21-1 is reported as a pseudogene. This CDR3 comprises 15 residues.

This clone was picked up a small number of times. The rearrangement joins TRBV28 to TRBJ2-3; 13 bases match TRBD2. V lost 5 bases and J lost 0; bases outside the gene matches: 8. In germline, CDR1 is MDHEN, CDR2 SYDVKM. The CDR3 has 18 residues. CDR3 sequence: CASSPRLAGGPSTDTQYF. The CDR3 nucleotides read TGTGCCAGCAGTCCACGACTAGCGGGGGGCCCTAGCACAGATACGCAGTATTTT.

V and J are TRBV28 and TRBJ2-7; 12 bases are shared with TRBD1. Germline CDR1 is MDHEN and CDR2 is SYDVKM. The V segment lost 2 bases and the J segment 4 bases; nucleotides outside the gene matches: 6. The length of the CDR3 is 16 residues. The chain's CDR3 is CASSLPGTGGGYEQYF. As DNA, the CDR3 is TGTGCCAGCAGTTTACCCGGGACAGGGGGCGGGTACGAGCAGTACTTC. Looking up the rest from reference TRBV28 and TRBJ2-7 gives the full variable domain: DVKVTQSSRYLVKRTGEKVFLECVQDMDHENMFWYRQDPGLGLRLIYFSYDVKMKEKGDIPEGYSVSREKKERFSLILESASTNQTSMYLCASSLPGTGGGYEQYFGPGTRLTVT.

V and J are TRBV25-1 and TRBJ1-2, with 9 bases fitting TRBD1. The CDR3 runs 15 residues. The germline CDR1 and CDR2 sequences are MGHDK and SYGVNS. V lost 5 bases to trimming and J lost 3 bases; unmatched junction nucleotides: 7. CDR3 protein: CASSFGRTGDYGYTF. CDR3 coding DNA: TGTGCCAGCAGTTTTGGGCGGACAGGGGACTATGGCTACACCTTC.

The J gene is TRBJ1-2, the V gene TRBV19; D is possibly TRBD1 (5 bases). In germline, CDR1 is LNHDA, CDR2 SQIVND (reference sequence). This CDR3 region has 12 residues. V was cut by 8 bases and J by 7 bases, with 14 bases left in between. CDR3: CASAQGAVGYTF. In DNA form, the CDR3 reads TGTGCCAGTGCTCAGGGCGCGGTTGGCTACACCTTC.

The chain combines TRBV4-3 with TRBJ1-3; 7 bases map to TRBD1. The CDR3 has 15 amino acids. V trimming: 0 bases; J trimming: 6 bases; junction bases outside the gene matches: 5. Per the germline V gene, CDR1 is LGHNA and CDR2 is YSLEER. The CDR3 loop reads CASSQDRDSINTIYF. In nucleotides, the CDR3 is TGCGCCAGCAGCCAAGATAGGGACAGCATAAACACCATATATTTT.

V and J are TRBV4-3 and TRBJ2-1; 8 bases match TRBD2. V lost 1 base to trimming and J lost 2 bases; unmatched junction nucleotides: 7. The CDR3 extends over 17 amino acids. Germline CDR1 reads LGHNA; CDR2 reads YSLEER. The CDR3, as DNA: TGCGCCAGCAGCCAAGCCCTAACTAGCGGAACCTACAATGAGCAGTTCTTC. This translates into CASSQALTSGTYNEQFF.

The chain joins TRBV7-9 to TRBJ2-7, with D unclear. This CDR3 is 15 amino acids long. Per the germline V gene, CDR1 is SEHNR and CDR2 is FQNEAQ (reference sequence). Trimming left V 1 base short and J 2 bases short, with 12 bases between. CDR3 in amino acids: CASSLGLGKTYEQYF. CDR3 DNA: TGTGCCAGCAGCTTAGGGTTAGGGAAAACCTACGAGCAGTACTTC.

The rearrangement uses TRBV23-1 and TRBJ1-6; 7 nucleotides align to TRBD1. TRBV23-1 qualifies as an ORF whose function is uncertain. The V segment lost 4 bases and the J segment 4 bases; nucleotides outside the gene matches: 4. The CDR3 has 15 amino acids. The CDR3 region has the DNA TGCGCCAGCAGTCCTCCGGGACAGTATAATTCACCCCTCCACTTT. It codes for CASSPPGQYNSPLHF.